The clone carrying this T cell receptor beta chain has a count of ten or more. Its matching antigen is unknown. Each diagnosis was grounded in clinical symptoms, serum thyroxine and TRAb, thyroid ultrasound, and orbital computed tomography. The data are from a study of T cells in Graves' hyperthyroidism and ophthalmopathy. CDR1 is LNHDA, CDR2 SQIVND, per germline (reference sequence). V trimming: 9 bases; J trimming: 5 bases; junction bases outside the gene matches: 7. The CDR3 has 13 residues. Amplified TCR beta CDR3 regions came from RNA transcripts. Researchers ran a first-round RT-PCR on the TCR CDR3 using the HTBI primer set. TCRdb passed the multiplex PCR reads through MiXCR, listing each CDR3 protein once. The top ten clones hold approximately 35% of a sample with under 250,000 distinct CDR3 sequences, more than 20% of them seen once. Study-wide results and caveats: From stable hyperthyroidism, ophthalmopathy was set apart by a 13 V-J model. Most expanded thyroid clonotypes above 0.001 also appeared in blood. Onset of ophthalmopathy came a median roughly 6.9 months after the model predicted it.

The chain combines TRBV19 with TRBJ1-1; 9 nucleotides align to TRBD1. Sequencing used blood. This sequence originates from a woman aged 40-49 years with Graves' ophthalmopathy. CDR3 bases: TGTGCCAGCGTAACGGGACAGGGAACTGAAGCTTTCTTT. Translated, it gives CASVTGQGTEAFF.